The 7 T cell receptor beta chains below come from one sample, sequenced in a study of cytomegalovirus exposure and HLA in healthy donors. 13 Jbeta primers and 60 Vbeta primers were used for the PCR. Sequencing was performed with immunoSEQ multiplex PCR; in TCRdb, only in-frame clones are kept and a portion is missing. Among roughly 150,000 clones, about 85% were seen once, and the ten largest hold approximately 2.5%. The specimen sequenced was PBMCs. These receptors were obtained from a man aged 25-45 years in good health and CMV-seropositive.

Remarks on this clone: Germline and junction disagree at one end, which may indicate a read error. The chain combines TRBV7-9 with TRBJ1-1; TRBD1 matches at 10 bases. The CDR3 is 15 amino acids. The germline V gene has CDR1 SEHNR and CDR2 FQNEAQ (reference sequence). The CDR3 reads CSSSLTGGEYAEAFF. The CDR3 DNA is TGTTCCAGCAGCTTGACAGGGGGCGAGTATGCTGAAGCTTTCTTT.

This clone was seen a handful of times. This chain links TRBV2 with TRBJ1-1; 9 nucleotides agree with TRBD1. The CDR3 runs to 12 residues. Germline V gives CDR1 SNHLY, CDR2 FYNNEI. V shed 6 bases, J shed 12 bases, and the junction held 8 bases outside the gene matches. The chain's CDR3 is CASRDRGASTFF. CDR3 in DNA: TGTGCCAGCAGAGACAGGGGGGCGAGTACTTTCTTT.

This clone was found a few times. The genes are TRBV6-1 and TRBJ1-5; possible D gene TRBD1, 5 bases. This CDR3 has 11 residues. Germline lookup yields CDR1 MNHNS and CDR2 SASEGT. V lost 5 bases and J 9 bases, leaving 8 bases between the germline ends. The CDR3 coding sequence is TGTGCCAGCAGTCAGGGCGCGCCCCAGCATTTT. Protein product: CASSQGAPQHF.

CDR3 coding DNA: TGTGCCAGCAGTGTCGGGGGAGTGATCAATGAGCAGTTCTTC. It encodes CASSVGGVINEQFF. V and J are TRBV6-4 and TRBJ2-1, with a possible D match to TRBD2 (6 bases). V gave up 4 bases and J gave up 6 bases, with 13 bases separating them. The CDR3 runs 14 residues. Germline CDR1 and CDR2: MRHNA and SNTAGT.

J is TRBJ1-4 and V is TRBV5-1; D ambiguous. Germline assignment: CDR1 SGHRS and CDR2 YFSETQ. V lost 0 bases and J lost 5, with 8 bases in between. This CDR3 contains 14 residues. CDR3 DNA sequence: TGCGCCAGCAGCTTGGCCGGTACGAATGAAAAACTGTTTTTT. It is translated as CASSLAGTNEKLFF.

This chain uses TRBV5-4 with TRBJ2-3, with 10 bases aligning to TRBD2. Germline CDR1 and CDR2: SGHNT and YYREEE (reference sequence). The CDR3 loop spans 17 amino acids. The V segment lost 2 bases and the J segment 3 bases; nucleotides outside the gene matches: 9. The CDR3 DNA reads TGTGCCAGCAGCTTATCTCTAGCGGGAGCTGGGACAGATACGCAGTATTTT. This encodes CASSLSLAGAGTDTQYF.

The V call is TRBV7-9, the J call TRBJ2-6; a weak D match, TRBD2 (6 bases). The CDR3 has 15 residues. Trimming shortened V by 4 bases and J by 2 bases, and 9 bases separated the two germline ends. Germline V CDR1 and CDR2: SEHNR, FQNEAQ (reference sequence). CDR3 sequence reads: CASSSWEAGANVLTF. The CDR3, as DNA: TGTGCCAGCAGCTCGTGGGAGGCTGGGGCCAACGTCCTGACTTTC.